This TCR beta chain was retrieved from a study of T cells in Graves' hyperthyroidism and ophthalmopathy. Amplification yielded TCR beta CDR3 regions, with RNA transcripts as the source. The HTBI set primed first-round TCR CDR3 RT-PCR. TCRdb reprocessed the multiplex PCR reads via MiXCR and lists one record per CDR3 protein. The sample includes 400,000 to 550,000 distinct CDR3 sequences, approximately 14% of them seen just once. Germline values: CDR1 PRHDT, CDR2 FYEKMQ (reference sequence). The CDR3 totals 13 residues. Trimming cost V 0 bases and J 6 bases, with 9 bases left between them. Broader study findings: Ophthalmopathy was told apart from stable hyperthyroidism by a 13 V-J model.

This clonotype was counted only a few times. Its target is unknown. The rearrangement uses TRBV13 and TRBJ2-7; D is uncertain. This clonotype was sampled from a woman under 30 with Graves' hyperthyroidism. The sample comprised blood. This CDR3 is CASSLGSSFEQYF. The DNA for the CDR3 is TGTGCCAGCAGCTTAGGATCATCTTTCGAGCAGTACTTC.